The 21 T cell receptor beta chains in this list originate from one sample, sequenced in a study of blood T cell repertoires in COVID-19. Assay: immunoSEQ multiplex PCR; the TCRdb copy retains only in-frame clones and omits some. This sample has more than 300,000 clones, with 70% to 90% found just once. Input material: peripheral blood. The source of these receptors is a woman between 25 and 40 years old with COVID-19, enrolled during active disease.

V usage is TRBV4-3 and J usage is TRBJ2-2; D is uncertain. There are 16 residues in the CDR3. V was shortened by 0 bases and J by 2 bases, with 10 bases between the two germline ends. Germline V gene data show CDR1 as LGHNA and CDR2 as YSLEER. CDR3 bases: TGCGCCAGCAGCCAAGACATCGGGTTAAACACCGGGGAGCTGTTTTTT. It specifies CASSQDIGLNTGELFF.

The V call is TRBV4-1, the J call TRBJ2-3, with TRBD2 matching over 9 bases. The J segment lost 1 base and the V segment lost 5 bases, leaving 7 bases of the junction unmatched. The CDR3 consists of 16 residues. Germline lookup yields CDR1 MGHRA and CDR2 YSYEKL. CDR3 loop: CASSKTSGLGTDTQYF. The CDR3 region has the DNA TGCGCCAGCAGCAAGACTAGCGGTTTGGGCACAGATACGCAGTATTTT.

In this sample, this clone turned up once. The chain combines TRBV7-9 with TRBJ2-7; TRBD1 matches 12 bases. Germline trimming cut 2 bases from V and 4 bases from J; bases unmatched to any gene: 6. CDR1 and CDR2 from the germline V gene are SEHNR and FQNEAQ (reference sequence). The CDR3 is 16 amino acids. The CDR3 is CASSLSGDRGQYEQYF. The CDR3 DNA follows: TGTGCCAGCAGCTTAAGTGGGGACAGGGGGCAATACGAGCAGTACTTC.

The chain uses TRBV15 and TRBJ1-5; D call uncertain. Germline V gene sequence: CDR1 LNHNV, CDR2 YYDKDF (reference sequence). V was clipped by 5 bases and J by 4 bases, with 6 bases between them. The CDR3 has 12 residues. CDR3 in DNA: TGTGCCACCAGCCCTACTAATCAGCCCCAGCATTTT. Its protein product is CATSPTNQPQHF.

The V and J genes are TRBV24-1 and TRBJ1-1; D perhaps matches TRBD1 (5 bases). This CDR3 is 15 amino acids long. The ends were cut back, 4 bases at V and 6 bases at J, with 17 bases in the middle. The germline gives CDR1 KGHDR, CDR2 SFDVKD. CDR3 sequence: CATSETGGAFAEAFF. The CDR3 nucleotides read TGTGCCACCAGTGAAACAGGCGGGGCATTCGCTGAAGCTTTCTTT.

This chain uses TRBV10-2 with TRBJ2-6; D is ambiguous. CDR3 size: 16 residues. The germline CDR1 and CDR2 sequences are WSHSY and SAAADI. V shed 3 bases and J shed 2 bases, with 11 bases lying between them. CDR3 in amino acids: CASSETQPAGANVLTF. The CDR3 region has the DNA TGCGCCAGCAGTGAAACACAGCCAGCTGGGGCCAACGTCCTGACTTTC.

The rearrangement links TRBV3-1 (or the pseudogene TRBV3-2) to TRBJ2-5; D possibly corresponds to TRBD2 (6 bases). The germline CDR1 and CDR2 sequences are LGHDT and YNNKEL (reference sequence). The germline V and J ends were trimmed by 4 bases and 5 bases, with 14 bases remaining between them. There are 14 residues in the CDR3. The CDR3 sequence: CASSLGTAGETQYF. The CDR3 nucleotides are TGTGCCAGCAGCCTCGGGACTGCGGGGGAGACCCAGTACTTC.

The rearrangement joins TRBV13 to TRBJ2-1; TRBD2 matches at 14 bases. With V trimmed by 1 base and J by 7 bases, 6 bases remained unmatched. Germline V lookup: CDR1 PRHDT, CDR2 FYEKMQ (reference sequence). CDR3 length: 17 amino acids. The CDR3 region is CASSLEFGTSGRNEQFF. In nucleotides, the CDR3 is TGTGCCAGCAGCTTAGAATTTGGGACTAGCGGGAGAAATGAGCAGTTCTTC.

This sequence joins TRBV7-9 and TRBJ1-5; a possible D gene is TRBD1 (5 bases). V dropped 0 bases and J dropped 8 bases, with 11 bases sitting between them. This CDR3 is 14 amino acids long. CDR1 and CDR2 from the germline V gene are SEHNR and FQNEAQ (reference sequence). The chain's CDR3 is CASSLAGVGEPQHF. The CDR3 DNA reads TGTGCCAGCAGCTTAGCAGGGGTAGGGGAGCCCCAGCATTTT.

In its sample, this clone was seen once. V is TRBV7-8 and J is TRBJ2-3; tentative D call: TRBD1 (6 bases). The CDR3 is 17 residues long. Trimming pared 0 bases from V and 7 bases from J, leaving 20 bases between. Germline V CDR1 and CDR2: SGHVS, FQNEAQ. The CDR3: CASSLAPSDRRGNTQYF. DNA of the CDR3: TGTGCCAGCAGCTTAGCGCCCTCGGACAGAAGGGGGAATACGCAGTATTTT.

This chain connects TRBV27 to TRBJ2-7, with 7 bases lining up with TRBD1. V was pared by 7 bases and J by 2 bases, with 11 bases of the junction left unmatched. Germline values: CDR1 MNHEY, CDR2 SMNVEV (reference sequence). The CDR3 sequence is 15 residues long. In DNA, the CDR3 is TGTGCCAGCACCAACTCTGACAGGGTCCCCTACGAGCAGTACTTC. It yields the protein CASTNSDRVPYEQYF.

This chain uses TRBV5-1 with TRBJ1-1, with unresolved D. V lost 4 bases and J lost 5, with 12 bases in between. CDR1 is SGHRS, CDR2 YFSETQ, per germline. This CDR3 is built from 13 residues. The CDR3 sequence is CASSRGYETEAFF. The CDR3 DNA is TGCGCCAGCAGCCGGGGATATGAGACTGAAGCTTTCTTT.

J is TRBJ2-7 and V is TRBV27; 10 bases map to TRBD1. From germline, CDR1 is MNHEY and CDR2 SMNVEV (reference sequence). Trimming cost V 4 bases and J 6 bases; bases outside gene matches: 12. This CDR3 region has 16 residues. This CDR3 is CASSSYSGTGASEQYF. DNA of the CDR3: TGTGCCAGCAGTTCGTATTCCGGGACAGGGGCCTCCGAGCAGTACTTC.

The chain recombines TRBV18 with TRBJ2-3; 9 positions match TRBD1. The CDR3 totals 17 residues. V was clipped by 6 bases and J by 1 base; unmatched bases: 11. The germline V gene has CDR1 KGHSH and CDR2 LQKENI. The CDR3 region has the DNA TGTGCCAGCTCTCCGGGACAGGGACAGGGTGGCACAGATACGCAGTATTTT. Amino acid sequence: CASSPGQGQGGTDTQYF.

The gene calls are TRBV5-1 and TRBJ2-5; TRBD1 matches 10 bases. The CDR3 sequence is 16 residues long. V was pared by 0 bases and J by 5 bases, with 7 bases of the junction left unmatched. The germline gives CDR1 SGHRS, CDR2 YFSETQ. The CDR3 coding sequence is TGCGCCAGCAGCTTGGAAGGGACAGGGGTTTTTGAGACCCAGTACTTC. Protein sequence: CASSLEGTGVFETQYF.

The genes are TRBV11-2 and TRBJ1-2; D possibly corresponds to TRBD1 (5 bases). The CDR3 runs 14 residues. From germline, CDR1 is SGHAT and CDR2 FQNNGV. Trimming stripped 5 bases from V and 2 bases from J, with 12 bases between. The CDR3 sequence is CASSPSRQNYGYTF. The CDR3 DNA reads TGTGCCAGCAGCCCGTCCAGACAGAACTATGGCTACACCTTC.

The genes are TRBV2 and TRBJ2-3; D remains unclear. The CDR3 is 15 amino acids. Trimming cost V 3 bases and J 2 bases, with 12 bases left between them. Per germline, CDR1 SNHLY and CDR2 FYNNEI. In DNA form, the CDR3 reads TGTGCCAGCAGTGACCAGGCGACCAACACAGATACGCAGTATTTT. Protein sequence: CASSDQATNTDTQYF.

The V and J genes are TRBV5-5 and TRBJ2-6; 7 positions match TRBD1. Germline loops: CDR1 SGHKS, CDR2 YYEKEE (reference sequence). The CDR3 is made up of 19 amino acids. V was pared by 1 base and J by 2 bases, with 12 bases of the junction left unmatched. CDR3 region: CASSLLLRQGFTGANVLTF. CDR3 sequence (DNA): TGTGCCAGCAGCTTGCTCCTCCGACAGGGTTTTACTGGGGCCAACGTCCTGACTTTC.

The rearrangement links TRBV7-9 to TRBJ2-1, with TRBD1 matching 7 bases. V lost 5 bases and J lost 7; bases outside the gene matches: 20. Looked up from germline, CDR1 is SEHNR and CDR2 is FQNEAQ (reference sequence). The CDR3 runs to 18 residues. The CDR3: CASSPPAVGQLLKNEQFF. CDR3 bases: TGTGCCAGCAGCCCACCTGCTGTGGGACAGTTATTGAAGAATGAGCAGTTCTTC.

The chain uses TRBV4-2 and TRBJ2-1; D is perhaps TRBD2 (6 bases). Trimming removed 2 bases at V and 3 bases at J, with 8 bases between. The CDR3 is 14 amino acids. Germline assignment: CDR1 LGHNA and CDR2 YNFKEQ. CDR3 sequence: CASSQLGGYNEQFF. The CDR3 DNA sequence: TGTGCCAGCAGCCAACTGGGAGGCTACAATGAGCAGTTCTTC.

This sequence joins TRBV27 and TRBJ1-6; no clear D. Germline CDR1 is MNHEY and CDR2 is SMNVEV (reference sequence). Deletions cut 10 bases from V and 5 bases from J, with 12 bases between. The CDR3 totals 13 residues. This CDR3 reads CATTTGNNSPLHF. Here the CDR3 DNA reads TGTGCCACAACAACGGGGAATAATTCACCCCTCCACTTT.